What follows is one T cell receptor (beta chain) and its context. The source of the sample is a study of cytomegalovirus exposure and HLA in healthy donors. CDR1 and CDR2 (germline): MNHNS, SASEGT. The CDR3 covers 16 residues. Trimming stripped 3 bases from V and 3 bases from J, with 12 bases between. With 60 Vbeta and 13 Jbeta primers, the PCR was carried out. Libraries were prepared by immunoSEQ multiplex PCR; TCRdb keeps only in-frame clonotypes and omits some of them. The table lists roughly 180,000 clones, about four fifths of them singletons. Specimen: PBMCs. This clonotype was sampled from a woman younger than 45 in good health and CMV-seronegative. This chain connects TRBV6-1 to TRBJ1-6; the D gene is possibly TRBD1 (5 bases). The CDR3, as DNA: TGTGCCAGCAGTGAGGCAGGGTCGGTCTATAATTCACCCCTCCACTTT. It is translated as CASSEAGSVYNSPLHF.